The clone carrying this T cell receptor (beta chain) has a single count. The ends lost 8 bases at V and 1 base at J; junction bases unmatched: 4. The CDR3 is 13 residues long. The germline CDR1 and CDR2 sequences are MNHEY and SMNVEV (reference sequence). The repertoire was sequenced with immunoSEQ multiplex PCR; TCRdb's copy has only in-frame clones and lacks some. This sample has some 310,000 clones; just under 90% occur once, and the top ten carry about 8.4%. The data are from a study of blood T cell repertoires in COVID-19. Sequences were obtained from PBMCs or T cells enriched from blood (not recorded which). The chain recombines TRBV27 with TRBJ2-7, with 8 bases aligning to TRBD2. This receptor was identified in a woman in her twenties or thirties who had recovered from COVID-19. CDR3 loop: CASSTGGSYEQYF. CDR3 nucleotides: TGTGCCAGCTCTACGGGAGGGTCCTACGAGCAGTACTTC.